Below, 2 T cell receptor beta chains from the same sample are listed, as sequenced in a study of blood T cells in healthy people across ages. Next came a second PCR, run for roughly 6 to 11 cycles, which used a sample-barcoded 5' primer along with a J-beta primer mix. TCRdb redid the calling of the 5' RACE reads with MiXCR, one entry per CDR3 protein. Among 870,000 or so distinct CDR3 sequences listed, 29% were seen once. Sample: blood. The receptors come from a woman over 75 in good health.

This clonotype turned up a few times. The gene calls are TRBV20-1 and TRBJ1-2; the match to TRBD1 covers 7 bases. Per the germline V gene, CDR1 is DFQATT and CDR2 is SNEGSKA (reference sequence). J was trimmed by 3 bases and V by 6 bases; bases with no gene match: 13. The CDR3 has 15 residues. The CDR3 region is CSASGPHDRDYGYTF. Here the CDR3 DNA reads TGCAGTGCCAGTGGGCCTCATGACAGGGACTATGGCTACACCTTC.

V and J are TRBV7-8 and TRBJ1-5, with D possibly matching TRBD1 (5 bases). The V end lost 0 bases, the J end lost 3 bases, and 15 bases lay between the germline ends. The germline gives CDR1 SGHVS, CDR2 FQNEAQ. The CDR3 is 17 amino acids. The chain's CDR3 is CASSLAGRQINNQPQHF. The CDR3 coding sequence is TGTGCCAGCAGCTTAGCGGGAAGACAGATTAACAATCAGCCCCAGCATTTT. Full variable domain (outside the CDR3, taken from reference TRBV7-8 and TRBJ1-5): GAGVSQSPRYKVAKRGQDVALRCDPISGHVSLFWYQQALGQGPEFLTYFQNEAQLDKSGLPSDRFFAERPEGSVSTLKIQRTQQEDSAVYLCASSLAGRQINNQPQHFGDGTRLSIL.